Shown below are 14 T cell receptor beta chains from a single sample sequenced in a study of blood T cells in healthy people across ages. A second PCR, run for roughly 7 to 11 cycles, used a sample-barcoded 5' primer plus a J-beta primer mix. TCRdb analysed the 5' RACE reads with MiXCR anew, one entry per CDR3 protein. The sample holds fewer than 800,000 distinct CDR3 sequences, 45% to 50% seen once. The specimen was blood. The receptors shown here come from a woman aged 60 to 75 in good health.

This clonotype has more than one count but fewer than ten. The rearrangement uses TRBV18 and TRBJ2-6; D assignment may be TRBD1 or TRBD2 (5 bases each). The CDR3 has 16 amino acids. Germline V gene data show CDR1 as KGHSH and CDR2 as LQKENI. V lost 6 bases and J 0 bases, leaving 12 bases between the germline ends. The CDR3 reads CASSGAANSGANVLTF. The CDR3 region has the DNA TGTGCCAGCTCCGGGGCGGCAAACTCTGGGGCCAACGTCCTGACTTTC.

On this clonotype: The junction and the germline gene differ at one end; a read error may be behind it. The genes are TRBV11-2 and TRBJ1-1; D not resolved. This CDR3 region has 14 residues. Looked up from germline, CDR1 is SGHAT and CDR2 is FQNNGV. CDR3 region: CASSPEAENTGAFF. The CDR3 bases are TGTGCCAGCAGCCCCGAGGCGGAAAACACTGGAGCTTTCTTT.

This clonotype was found a few times. V is TRBV25-1 and J is TRBJ2-5; 9 nucleotides align to TRBD2. J was trimmed by 1 base and V by 3 bases; bases with no gene match: 6. The length of the CDR3 is 16 residues. Germline V gene lookup returns CDR1 MGHDK and CDR2 SYGVNS. CDR3 residues: CASSDLAGIGQETQYF. Here the CDR3 DNA reads TGTGCCAGCAGTGACCTAGCGGGAATCGGCCAAGAGACCCAGTACTTC.

This clonotype was recorded once. V usage is TRBV5-6 and J usage is TRBJ2-3, with TRBD2 identical over 7 bases. Germline V gives CDR1 SGHDT, CDR2 YYEEEE. The CDR3 runs 16 residues. After removal of 2 bases from V and 2 bases from J, the junction contained 8 bases not matched to a gene. The CDR3 spells CASSFGRAGPTDTQYF. As DNA, the CDR3 is TGTGCCAGCAGCTTTGGGCGAGCGGGGCCCACAGATACGCAGTATTTT.

The DNA of the CDR3 is TGTGCCAGCAGTTTATGGCCGGCGCGGGGGTACAATGAGCAGTTCTTC. Translating gives CASSLWPARGYNEQFF. The chain joins TRBV27 to TRBJ2-1; 7 bases agree with TRBD2. Germline V gives CDR1 MNHEY, CDR2 SMNVEV (reference sequence). After removal of 1 base from V and 4 bases from J, the junction contained 7 bases not matched to a gene. This CDR3 is 16 amino acids long.

About this clonotype itself: One end of the junction is discordant with germline, which a read error may explain. The chain combines TRBV4-3 with TRBJ1-4; D is possibly TRBD1 (5 bases). Germline V lookup: CDR1 LGHNA, CDR2 YSLEER. This CDR3 is 15 amino acids long. The CDR3 sequence: CVSSLGGATNEKLFF. DNA of the CDR3: TGCGTCAGCAGCCTTGGCGGGGCCACTAATGAAAAACTGTTTTTT.

The sample holds many counts of this clonotype. The chain couples TRBV12-3 or TRBV12-4 to TRBJ2-5, with D hard to call. The CDR3 extends over 14 amino acids. V was trimmed by 1 base and J by 2 bases, leaving 8 bases between them. In nucleotides, the CDR3 is TGTGCCAGCAGTTTAGGAGCCCGGCAAGAGACCCAGTACTTC. Residues: CASSLGARQETQYF.

This chain uses TRBV4-1 with TRBJ2-1; D gene ambiguous. Trimming took off 2 bases at V and 5 bases at J, with 7 bases between the two ends. CDR1 is MGHRA, CDR2 YSYEKL, per germline. The CDR3 is made up of 13 amino acids. The CDR3 coding sequence is TGCGCCAGCAGCCAAATAGAAAACAATGAGCAGTTCTTC. Translation: CASSQIENNEQFF.

This chain links TRBV5-5 with TRBJ2-7; unclear D gene. V was trimmed by 0 bases and J by 0 bases, leaving 19 bases between them. Germline CDR1 reads SGHKS; CDR2 reads YYEKEE (reference sequence). The CDR3 contains 18 residues. Written as DNA, the CDR3 is TGTGCCAGCAGCTTGGTTCCCTCCGCGGACCTTTCCTCCTACGAGCAGTACTTC. It yields the protein CASSLVPSADLSSYEQYF.

The table lists this clonotype with a count of one. The V and J genes are TRBV20-1 and TRBJ2-7, with 8 positions matching TRBD1. The J segment lost 2 bases and the V segment lost 1 base, leaving 4 bases of the junction unmatched. The CDR3 is 14 amino acids. Germline V gene data show CDR1 as DFQATT and CDR2 as SNEGSKA (reference sequence). CDR3 in amino acids: CSARAGGRPYEQYF. Written as DNA, the CDR3 is TGCAGTGCTAGAGCAGGGGGCAGACCCTACGAGCAGTACTTC.

This clonotype was counted a few times. The genes are TRBV6-5 and TRBJ2-1; 7 nucleotides align to TRBD2. V lost 5 bases to trimming and J lost 9 bases; unmatched junction nucleotides: 7. In germline, CDR1 is MNHEY, CDR2 SVGAGI. There are 13 residues in the CDR3. The CDR3: CASSRQLASEQFF. In DNA, the CDR3 is TGTGCCAGCAGTAGACAACTAGCGTCTGAGCAGTTCTTC.

For this clonotype: It may be a read error: a sequence one base away is much more abundant. The V and J genes are TRBV5-1 and TRBJ2-7, with 7 bases fitting TRBD2. CDR3 length equals 15 residues. Germline V gene lookup returns CDR1 SGHRS and CDR2 YFSETQ. V gave up 6 bases and J gave up 12 bases; unmatched junction bases: 21. This CDR3 reads CASTIGLAAKNIRYF. DNA for the CDR3: TGCGCCAGCACAATAGGGCTAGCGGCCAAAAACATTCGGTACTTC.

This chain joins TRBV5-1 and TRBJ1-4, with 7 bases lining up with TRBD1. CDR3 length: 15 residues. Germline-derived CDR1 and CDR2 are SGHRS and YFSETQ. V lost 1 base, J lost 4 bases, and 4 bases stayed unmatched. In DNA form, the CDR3 reads TGCGCCAGCAGCTTGTGGCAGGGGGGTAATGAAAAACTGTTTTTT. Translation: CASSLWQGGNEKLFF.

The chain couples TRBV28 to TRBJ2-7; a weak D match, TRBD2 (6 bases). The assigned J gene may be wrong: the sequence end matches TRBJ2-4 better. From germline, CDR1 is MDHEN and CDR2 SYDVKM. There are 15 residues in the CDR3. The CDR3 is CASSRTDLAKNIQYF. For the CDR3, the DNA is TGTGCCAGCAGCCGTACCGATCTAGCGAAAAACATTCAGTACTTC.